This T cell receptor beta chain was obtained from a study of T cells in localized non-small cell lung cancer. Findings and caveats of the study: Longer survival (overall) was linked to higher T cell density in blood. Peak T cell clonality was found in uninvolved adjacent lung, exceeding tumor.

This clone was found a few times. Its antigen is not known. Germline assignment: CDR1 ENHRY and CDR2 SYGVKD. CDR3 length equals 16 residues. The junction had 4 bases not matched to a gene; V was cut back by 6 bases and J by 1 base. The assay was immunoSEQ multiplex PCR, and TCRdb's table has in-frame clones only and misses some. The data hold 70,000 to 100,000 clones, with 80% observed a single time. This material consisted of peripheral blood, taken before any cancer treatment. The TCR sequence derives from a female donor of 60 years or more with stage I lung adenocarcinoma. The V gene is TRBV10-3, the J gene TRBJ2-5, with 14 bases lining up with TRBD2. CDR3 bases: TGTGCCATCAGAAAAGGGACTAGCGGGAGCCAAGAGACCCAGTACTTC. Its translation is CAIRKGTSGSQETQYF.